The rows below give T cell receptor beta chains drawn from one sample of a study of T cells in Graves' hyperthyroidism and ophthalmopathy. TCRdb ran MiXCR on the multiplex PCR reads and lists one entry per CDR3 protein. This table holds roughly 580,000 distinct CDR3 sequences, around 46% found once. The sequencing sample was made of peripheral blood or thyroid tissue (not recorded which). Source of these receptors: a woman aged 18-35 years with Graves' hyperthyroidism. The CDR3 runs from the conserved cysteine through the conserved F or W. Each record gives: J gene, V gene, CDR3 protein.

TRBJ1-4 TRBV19 CASTVGTTLRAEKLFF
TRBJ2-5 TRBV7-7 CASSSTKRGGPETQYF
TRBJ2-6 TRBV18 CASSPIPGQRTKSGANVLTF
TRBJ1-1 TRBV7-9 CASSYLWTGLATEAFF
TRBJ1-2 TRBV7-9 CASSLDSLVSYTF
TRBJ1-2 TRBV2 CASPGRKGYTF
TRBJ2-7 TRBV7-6 CASSLQTGTYEQNF
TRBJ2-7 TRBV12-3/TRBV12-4 CAVPPGLFYEQYF
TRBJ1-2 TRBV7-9 CASARRFNYGYTF
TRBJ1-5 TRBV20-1 CSASPGQQPGNQPQHF
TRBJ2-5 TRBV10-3 CASSYTPQRDYQETQYF
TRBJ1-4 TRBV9 CASSSETGGLNEKLFF
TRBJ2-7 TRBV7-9 CASSLTRTSARGEAQYF
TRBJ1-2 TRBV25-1 CASSEPRGGQGTKRGYTF
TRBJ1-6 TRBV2 CASRPEDPLHF
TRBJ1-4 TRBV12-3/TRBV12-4 CASSYPQGNNEKLFF